This T cell receptor beta chain was sequenced during a study of CXCR3-negative and CXCR3-positive naive CD8 T cells. Overall study findings and caveats: CXCR3-negative naive cells had less hydrophobic TRB CDR3s than did CXCR3-positive naive cells.

Preparation of TRB cDNA libraries relied on 5' RACE carrying UMI labels. TCRdb reworked the 5' RACE reads into one entry per CDR3 protein, no DNA. The sample is made up of 5,000 to 6,000 distinct CDR3 sequences, and the top ten hold roughly 2% of it. In regard to this clonotype: Its antigen is undetermined.

Per the germline V gene, CDR1 is SQVTM and CDR2 is ANQGSEA. The CDR3 is 12 amino acids. The sample taken for sequencing was naive CXCR3+ CD8+ T cells from blood. Stated subset: CD45RO-CCR7+CD27+CD95- naive CD8+ T cells expressing CXCR3 (TNR3+). The TCR sequence derives from a human donor in good health. Some clones in this sample may be carry-over from other donors' samples. The chain has TRBV29-1 and TRBJ1-3; absent DNA, TCRdb's TRBD1 call cannot be checked. The CDR3 protein is CSVRNNRRTIYF.